This T cell receptor beta chain was sequenced for a study of blood T cell repertoires in COVID-19. Original processing methods: Cell counts per sample came from amplifying reference gene primers. The table came from immunoSEQ multiplex PCR; TCRdb's copy has only in-frame clones and leaves some out. V and J calls and clone size come straight from that table; D and trimming were deduced from the DNA. The sample shows over 200,000 clones, under 90% of them seen only once. Seattle-derived patients entered the study during active infection and were followed longitudinally. The V segment lost 2 bases and the J segment 5 bases; nucleotides outside the gene matches: 6. CDR1 is ENHRY and CDR2 is SYGVKD in the germline V gene. The CDR3 runs to 15 residues.

The clonotype originates from a woman aged 80 or older with COVID-19, enrolled during active disease. This chain links TRBV10-3 with TRBJ2-7; 10 bases align to TRBD1. What was sequenced was peripheral blood. CDR3 amino acids: CAISEPGQGGDEQYF. For the CDR3, the DNA is TGTGCCATCAGTGAGCCCGGACAGGGGGGAGACGAGCAGTACTTC.